The next 10 T cell receptor beta chains were all read from a single sample in a study of blood T cells in healthy people across ages. A second PCR of about 7 to 12 cycles used a sample-barcoded 5' primer and a J-beta primer mix. TCRdb re-derived calls from the 5' RACE reads in MiXCR, one entry per CDR3 protein. Of roughly 680,000 distinct CDR3 sequences listed, 49% are singletons. Sequencing was carried out using blood. Receptors were obtained from a woman in her fifties or sixties in good health.

The gene calls are TRBV2 and TRBJ1-2, with D unclear. CDR1 is SNHLY and CDR2 is FYNNEI in the germline V gene. This CDR3 is 11 amino acids long. V dropped 8 bases and J dropped 5 bases, with 9 bases sitting between them. CDR3 residues: CASLYSYGYTF. The CDR3 DNA sequence: TGTGCCAGCTTGTACAGTTATGGCTACACCTTC. The full variable domain, completed using reference TRBV2 and TRBJ1-2, is EPEVTQTPSHQVTQMGQEVILRCVPISNHLYFYWYRQILGQKVEFLVSFYNNEISEKSEIFDDQFSVERPDGSNFTLKIRSTKLEDSAMYFCASLYSYGYTFGSGTRLTVV.

The genes are TRBV5-1 and TRBJ2-5; D might be TRBD2 (6 bases). Germline CDR1 is SGHRS and CDR2 is YFSETQ. V was clipped by 3 bases and J by 7 bases, with 16 bases between them. The CDR3 is made up of 14 amino acids. CDR3 in DNA: TGCGCCAGCAGCTGGACCGGGACTGAGGGGACCCAGTACTTC. Translated: CASSWTGTEGTQYF.

The CDR3 here is CASSLAYDEQYF. For the CDR3, the DNA is TGCGCCAGCAGCTTGGCCTACGATGAGCAGTACTTC. This sequence joins TRBV5-1 and TRBJ2-7; no reliable D call. The CDR3 totals 12 residues. V lost 0 bases to trimming and J lost 7 bases, with 8 bases between them. Germline-derived CDR1 and CDR2 are SGHRS and YFSETQ.

In its sample, this clonotype was seen a few times. The rearrangement uses TRBV6-5 and TRBJ2-3; D gene uncertain. Deletions cut 7 bases from V and 1 base from J, with 15 bases between. The CDR3 length is 15 residues. Germline CDR1 is MNHEY and CDR2 is SVGAGI. The CDR3 coding sequence is TGTGCCAGCACCTCAGGTCCGGATCGCACAGATACGCAGTATTTT. This translates into CASTSGPDRTDTQYF.

This chain uses TRBV12-3 or TRBV12-4 with TRBJ1-2, with 8 bases matching TRBD1. J was trimmed by 2 bases and V by 3 bases; bases with no gene match: 8. This CDR3 is 16 amino acids long. Here the CDR3 reads CASSFNRRQGNYGYTF. The CDR3 DNA is TGTGCCAGCAGTTTCAATCGCCGACAGGGGAACTATGGCTACACCTTC.

This clonotype was picked up a small number of times. This chain joins TRBV29-1 and TRBJ2-5; no reliable D call. V was shortened by 2 bases and J by 5 bases, with 6 bases between the two germline ends. The CDR3 is made up of 11 amino acids. Germline V gene data show CDR1 as SQVTM and CDR2 as ANQGSEA. The CDR3: CSVELGETQYF. The CDR3, as DNA: TGCAGCGTTGAACTAGGGGAGACCCAGTACTTC.

Written as DNA, the CDR3 is TGTGCCACCAGCAGAGACCCGGGGACTAATGAAAAACTGTTTTTT. Translating gives CATSRDPGTNEKLFF. The J gene is TRBJ1-4, the V gene TRBV15; unclear D gene. Trimming left V 0 bases short and J 2 bases short, with 7 bases between. CDR1 and CDR2 from the germline V gene are LNHNV and YYDKDF (reference sequence). This CDR3 contains 15 residues.

The CDR3 DNA follows: TGTGCCAGCAGACCACCCCTAGCGGGAGGGACCGGGGAGCTGTTTTTT. Translated: CASRPPLAGGTGELFF. The rearrangement links TRBV28 to TRBJ2-2; 12 bases align to TRBD2. Germline lookup yields CDR1 MDHEN and CDR2 SYDVKM. V gave up 6 bases and J gave up 5 bases; unmatched junction bases: 7. The CDR3 has 16 amino acids. The whole variable domain, remainder taken from reference TRBV28 and TRBJ2-2, is DVKVTQSSRYLVKRTGEKVFLECVQDMDHENMFWYRQDPGLGLRLIYFSYDVKMKEKGDIPEGYSVSREKKERFSLILESASTNQTSMYLCASRPPLAGGTGELFFGEGSRLTVL.

As DNA, the CDR3 is TGTCCTCTGGAGCGACGGTTGGGGAACACTGAAGCTTTCTTT. As protein: CPLERRLGNTEAFF. The J gene is TRBJ1-1, the V gene TRBV30; D not certain. Per germline, CDR1 GTSNPN and CDR2 SVGIG (reference sequence). The CDR3 totals 14 residues.

This clonotype has a handful of counts. This chain links TRBV7-2 with TRBJ1-2, with unresolved D. Germline values: CDR1 SGHTA, CDR2 FQGNSA. The CDR3 sequence is 12 residues long. Trimming pared 0 bases from V and 7 bases from J, leaving 6 bases between. The CDR3 DNA sequence: TGTGCCAGCAGCTTAGCGCTAGGTGGCTACACCTTC. Amino acids: CASSLALGGYTF.